These T cell receptor beta chains were read from a single sample in a study of T cells after somatic rescue of genetic block. The table came from immunoSEQ multiplex PCR; TCRdb's copy has only in-frame clones and leaves some out. Of roughly 92,000 clones in the sample, about 90% are singletons; the top ten hold roughly 1.7%. Specimen: peripheral blood mononuclear cells (PBMCs). The receptor set was obtained from a woman younger than 30. The CDR3 runs from the conserved cysteine through the conserved F or W. The D gene is left open where the match is weak. A row's size may be missing; if present it is once, few, many or a size class.

d_call	v_call	j_call	clone_size	cdr3_aa	cdr3_nt
NA	TRBV19	TRBJ1-2	NA	CATTNSDLSMKGYTF	TGTGCCACAACCAATTCAGACCTCTCTATGAAGGGCTACACCTTC
NA	TRBV27	TRBJ2-2	NA	CASSLGLGTVTGELFF	TGTGCCAGCAGTTTAGGGCTGGGGACGGTGACCGGGGAGCTGTTTTTT
NA	TRBV7-2	TRBJ1-1	NA	CASSGGAKGTEAFF	TGTGCCAGCAGCGGGGGGGCGAAGGGCACTGAAGCTTTCTTT
NA	TRBV6-1	TRBJ2-7	NA	CASRMNRGEQYF	TGTGCCAGCCGGATGAACCGCGGCGAGCAGTACTTC
NA	TRBV28	TRBJ2-1	NA	CASSLESTSSYNEQFF	TGTGCCAGCAGTTTAGAGTCGACTAGCTCCTACAATGAGCAGTTCTTC
TRBD2	TRBV19	TRBJ2-7	NA	CASRGGSVYEQYF	TGTGCCAGTAGGGGCGGGAGTGTCTACGAGCAGTACTTC
NA	TRBV5-4	TRBJ1-2	NA	CASSLVETAAYGYTF	TGTGCCAGCAGCTTGGTGGAGACAGCCGCCTATGGCTACACCTTC
TRBD1	TRBV10-3	TRBJ2-3	NA	CAISEGDRGSTDTQYF	TGTGCCATCAGTGAAGGGGACAGGGGGAGCACAGATACGCAGTATTTT
NA	TRBV7-9	TRBJ2-1	NA	CASSLAGAAYNEQFF	TGTGCCAGCAGCTTAGCCGGGGCCGCGTACAATGAGCAGTTCTTC
NA	TRBV5-1	TRBJ1-2	NA	CASSPRGTRGYTF	TGCGCCAGCAGCCCTCGGGGGACGAGAGGCTACACCTTC
NA	TRBV5-1	TRBJ2-7	NA	CASSLETDLYEQYF	TGCGCCAGCAGCTTGGAGACAGATCTTTACGAGCAGTACTTC
NA	TRBV2	TRBJ2-7	NA	CASSEGDSATTAYEQYF	TGTGCCAGCAGTGAAGGAGACTCGGCGACAACCGCCTACGAGCAGTACTTC
NA	TRBV27	TRBJ2-1	NA	CASRKDSYNEQFF	TGTGCCAGCAGGAAGGACAGCTACAATGAGCAGTTCTTC
NA	TRBV9	TRBJ2-4	NA	CASSVGREKGIQYF	TGTGCCAGCAGCGTAGGGAGGGAGAAGGGCATTCAGTACTTC
NA	TRBV6-5	TRBJ2-7	NA	CASSYSVAETYEQYF	TGTGCCAGCAGTTACTCGGTAGCCGAGACCTACGAGCAGTACTTC
NA	TRBV29-1	TRBJ2-3	NA	CSVEGLAGGGDTQYF	TGCAGCGTTGAAGGACTAGCAGGGGGGGGAGATACGCAGTATTTT
NA	TRBV28	TRBJ1-1	NA	CASSPPSGALNTEAFF	TGTGCCAGCAGTCCCCCATCGGGGGCGCTGAATACTGAAGCTTTCTTT
TRBD1	TRBV28	TRBJ2-5	NA	CASSLQGQGGEETQYF	TGTGCCAGCAGTCTCCAGGGACAGGGTGGTGAAGAGACCCAGTACTTC
NA	TRBV5-5	TRBJ2-7	NA	CASSFSQAGTYEQYF	TGTGCCAGCAGCTTTTCACAGGCCGGAACCTACGAGCAGTACTTC
TRBD2	TRBV7-2	TRBJ2-7	NA	CANSLALAGEYEQYF	TGTGCCAACAGCTTAGCGCTAGCGGGAGAGTACGAGCAGTACTTC
NA	TRBV13	TRBJ1-1	once	CASSSTGGANTEAFF	TGTGCCAGCAGCTCCACGGGAGGAGCGAACACTGAAGCTTTCTTT
NA	TRBV15	TRBJ2-1	NA	CATSQEHAALNEQFF	TGTGCCACCAGCCAAGAGCATGCGGCCCTCAATGAGCAGTTCTTC
NA	TRBV18	TRBJ1-1	NA	CASSPRSGWGTEAFF	TGTGCCAGCTCACCTCGTTCAGGCTGGGGGACTGAAGCTTTCTTT
NA	TRBV28	TRBJ1-5	NA	CASSNNRAPSNQPQHF	TGTGCCAGCAGCAACAACCGGGCCCCGAGCAATCAGCCCCAGCATTTT
TRBD1	TRBV7-8	TRBJ1-4	once	CASSPIGQGNEKLFF	TGTGCCAGCAGCCCCATCGGACAGGGAAATGAAAAACTGTTTTTT
NA	TRBV29-1	TRBJ2-7	NA	CSVVGKGDNEQYF	TGCAGCGTTGTAGGAAAGGGGGACAACGAGCAGTACTTC
NA	TRBV7-6	TRBJ2-7	NA	CASSDPTTHPGYEQYF	TGTGCCAGCAGCGACCCGACCACTCACCCCGGATACGAGCAGTACTTC
NA	TRBV2	TRBJ2-1	NA	CASSQGSHNEQFF	TGTGCCAGCAGTCAGGGTAGTCACAATGAGCAGTTCTTC
NA	TRBV12-5	TRBJ1-4	NA	CASADVGVEKLFF	TGTGCTAGTGCCGACGTCGGGGTAGAAAAACTGTTTTTT
NA	TRBV7-2	TRBJ2-7	NA	CASSSRPGAPPYEQYF	TGTGCCAGCAGCTCCCGTCCCGGAGCACCCCCTTACGAGCAGTACTTC
NA	TRBV15	TRBJ2-1	NA	CATSREDWRSYNEQFF	TGTGCCACCAGCAGAGAAGATTGGCGCTCCTACAATGAGCAGTTCTTC
NA	TRBV5-1	TRBJ2-4	NA	CASSFSGVQYF	TGCGCCAGCAGCTTCTCAGGGGTACAGTACTTC
NA	TRBV27	TRBJ2-7	NA	CASSSIRRGNYEQYF	TGTGCCAGCAGTTCGATCCGCAGGGGTAACTACGAGCAGTACTTC
TRBD1	TRBV7-9	TRBJ2-7	NA	CASSLAGTGQYEQYF	TGCGCCAGCAGCCTCGCCGGGACAGGGCAATACGAGCAGTACTTC
TRBD1	TRBV7-2	TRBJ1-4	NA	CASSFTGAFNEKLFF	TGTGCCAGCAGCTTCACAGGGGCGTTTAATGAAAAACTGTTTTTT
TRBD2	TRBV5-4	TRBJ2-3	NA	CASSHLTRTSGSTDTQYF	TGTGCCAGCAGCCACCTGACCCGGACTAGCGGCAGCACAGATACGCAGTATTTT
NA	TRBV11-2	TRBJ2-5	NA	CASSLDPFQETQYF	TGTGCCAGCAGCTTAGATCCCTTTCAAGAGACCCAGTACTTC
NA	TRBV5-1	TRBJ1-1	NA	CASSSGANTEAFF	TGCGCCAGCAGCTCCGGTGCGAACACTGAAGCTTTCTTT
NA	TRBV11-2	TRBJ2-2	NA	CASSLDLSPTGELFF	TGTGCCAGCAGCTTAGATCTCTCGCCGACCGGGGAGCTGTTTTTT
NA	TRBV7-2	TRBJ2-5	once	CASSPSTLETQYF	TGTGCCAGCAGCCCCTCGACCTTAGAGACCCAGTACTTC
NA	TRBV25-1	TRBJ2-2	NA	CASSNGELFF	TGTGCCAGCAGCAATGGGGAGCTGTTTTTT